This T cell receptor (beta chain) came from a study of blood T cell repertoires in COVID-19. For the study at large: Researchers got acute and convalescent COVID-19 samples from the United States, Italy and Spain. In each case, the material was cDNA or gDNA derived from T cells, B-cell-depleted T cells, or PBMCs.

The authors' processing: Estimated nucleated cell counts came from reference gene primer amplification. This table comes from immunoSEQ multiplex PCR, and its TCRdb copy is limited to in-frame clones, with some not included. The V and J calls and clone size were taken over from that table, and D and trimming were inferred from the DNA. Found here are 200,000 to 250,000 clones, about 86% of them singletons; the top ten hold over 2%. Trimming at V came to 3 bases and at J to 3 bases, leaving 11 bases not matched to a gene. The germline V gene encodes CDR1 DFQATT and CDR2 SNEGSKA (reference sequence). The CDR3 length is 16 residues.

The rearrangement links TRBV20-1 to TRBJ2-4; the match to TRBD2 covers 7 bases. The clonotype originates from a woman aged 50 to 60 with acute or convalescent COVID-19. Sequencing was carried out using peripheral blood. DNA of the CDR3: TGCAGTGCTAGTGGCGACGAATGGGGGGGCAAAAACATTCAGTACTTC. It codes for CSASGDEWGGKNIQYF.